What follows are 18 T cell receptor beta chains derived from one specimen sequenced in a study of blood T cell repertoires in COVID-19. Produced via immunoSEQ multiplex PCR; TCRdb's table is partial and in-frame only. Of 250,000 to 350,000 clones in the sample, 89% were seen once. The sequencing input was PBMCs or T cells enriched from blood (not recorded which). The receptors were gathered from a woman aged 45-65 years who had been exposed to COVID-19.

This sequence joins TRBV7-2 and TRBJ2-3; 7 positions match TRBD1. Germline V CDR1 and CDR2: SGHTA, FQGNSA. The CDR3 totals 14 residues. With 5 bases clipped from V and 1 base from J, the junction kept 3 bases outside the gene matches. This CDR3 reads CASSLQGGTDTQYF. For the CDR3, the DNA is TGTGCCAGCAGCCTCCAGGGGGGCACAGATACGCAGTATTTT.

The chain links TRBV10-3 to TRBJ1-2; D gene unclear. Per the germline V gene, CDR1 is ENHRY and CDR2 is SYGVKD. The CDR3 consists of 14 residues. The V and J ends lost 0 bases and 2 bases respectively, with 7 bases between them. This chain's CDR3 is CAISESTGNYGYTF. CDR3 DNA sequence: TGTGCCATCAGTGAGTCTACGGGGAACTATGGCTACACCTTC.

V gene TRBV5-1 combines with J gene TRBJ1-4; D uncertain. This CDR3 comprises 14 residues. Germline CDR1 SGHRS, CDR2 YFSETQ. Trimming removed 4 bases at V and 3 bases at J, with 10 bases between. The CDR3 here is CASSKEGANEKLFF. CDR3 DNA sequence: TGCGCCAGCAGCAAGGAGGGAGCTAATGAAAAACTGTTTTTT.

The genes are TRBV7-9 and TRBJ1-6, with 9 bases that match TRBD1. The V gene's germline CDR1 is SEHNR and CDR2 FQNEAQ (reference sequence). CDR3 length: 14 amino acids. The ends lost 6 bases at V and 8 bases at J; junction bases unmatched: 5. This chain's CDR3 is CASRQDRGDSPLHF. The CDR3 DNA sequence: TGTGCCAGCAGACAGGACAGGGGAGATTCACCCCTCCACTTT.

This rearrangement joins TRBV30 to TRBJ2-1; possibly TRBD1 for D (5 bases). Between the trimmed V and J ends, which lost 1 base and 4 bases, there was a span of 11 bases. The CDR3 sequence is 14 residues long. Germline V gene data show CDR1 as GTSNPN and CDR2 as SVGIG (reference sequence). The CDR3 nucleotides read TGTGCCTGGAGTGGGGGCAGCAAATACAATGAGCAGTTCTTC. Protein product: CAWSGGSKYNEQFF.

J is TRBJ2-7 and V is TRBV6-5, with D possibly matching TRBD2 (6 bases). Germline-derived CDR1 and CDR2 are MNHEY and SVGAGI. Trimming pared 7 bases from V and 6 bases from J, leaving 19 bases between. The length of the CDR3 is 14 residues. CDR3 sequence: CASTLIRGSGEQYF. CDR3 DNA sequence: TGTGCCAGCACTCTGATACGGGGGTCGGGCGAGCAGTACTTC.

The chain links TRBV4-1 to TRBJ1-2; D is unclear. Germline values: CDR1 MGHRA, CDR2 YSYEKL. The CDR3 is 17 residues long. With 0 bases removed from V and 5 bases from J, the gap between germline ends came to 19 bases. CDR3 residues: CASSQERMTGFGYGYTF. In DNA, the CDR3 is TGCGCCAGCAGCCAAGAGAGGATGACGGGGTTTGGGTATGGCTACACCTTC.

V and J are TRBV7-2 and TRBJ2-5; the D gene is possibly TRBD2 (5 bases). Germline loops: CDR1 SGHTA, CDR2 FQGNSA. This CDR3 has 15 amino acids. Between the trimmed V and J ends, which lost 6 bases and 4 bases, there was a span of 18 bases. The CDR3 protein is CASRVSRGLAETQYF. The DNA of the CDR3 is TGTGCCAGCAGGGTTTCCCGAGGGCTCGCAGAGACCCAGTACTTC.

Only one count was recorded for this clone. The chain combines TRBV7-9 with TRBJ2-7; D call uncertain. Between the trimmed V and J ends, which lost 5 bases and 2 bases, there was a span of 10 bases. The CDR3 totals 13 residues. Germline-derived CDR1 and CDR2 are SEHNR and FQNEAQ (reference sequence). CDR3 DNA sequence: TGTGCCAGCAGCACCACAGCCACCTACGAGCAGTACTTC. Translation gives CASSTTATYEQYF.

The CDR3 region is CASSPDRGENYNSPLHF. The CDR3 region has the DNA TGCGCCAGCAGCCCTGACAGGGGGGAAAACTATAATTCACCCCTCCACTTT. The chain joins TRBV4-1 to TRBJ1-6; 9 positions match TRBD1. Germline values: CDR1 MGHRA, CDR2 YSYEKL. The CDR3 is 17 amino acids. With V trimmed by 4 bases and J by 3 bases, 7 bases remained unmatched.

The genes are TRBV28 and TRBJ2-2; D possibly corresponds to TRBD1 (5 bases). V was cut by 3 bases and J by 4 bases, with 12 bases left in between. This CDR3 is built from 15 residues. The germline V gene encodes CDR1 MDHEN and CDR2 SYDVKM. For the CDR3, the DNA is TGTGCCAGCAGTTTGGGCAGGGTTGGCACCGGGGAGCTGTTTTTT. Translation: CASSLGRVGTGELFF.

The rearrangement joins TRBV18 to TRBJ2-3; 8 bases fit TRBD2. Germline V gene data show CDR1 as KGHSH and CDR2 as LQKENI. With 2 bases clipped from V and 5 bases from J, the junction kept 6 bases outside the gene matches. This CDR3 is built from 15 residues. CDR3: CASSPVSGGGDTQYF. The CDR3 DNA reads TGTGCCAGCTCACCAGTCAGCGGGGGCGGAGATACGCAGTATTTT.

The gene calls are TRBV5-1 and TRBJ1-6; D is undetermined. With 5 bases removed from V and 7 bases from J, the gap between germline ends came to 13 bases. Germline CDR1 is SGHRS and CDR2 is YFSETQ. There are 14 residues in the CDR3. The CDR3 loop reads CASRAGSVNSPLHF. The CDR3 DNA sequence: TGCGCCAGCAGGGCCGGGTCGGTAAATTCACCCCTCCACTTT.

J is TRBJ2-1 and V is TRBV21-1; the D call of TRBD2 is as the table states it, not checked on the DNA. TRBV21-1 is deemed a pseudogene. The CDR3 sequence is 12 residues long. CDR3 nucleotide sequence: TGTGCCAGCAGCGTTCCCGACAATGAGCAGTTCTTC. This gives the protein CASSVPDNEQFF.

The rearrangement joins TRBV4-1 to TRBJ1-1; perhaps TRBD1 as D (6 bases). Germline V gene lookup returns CDR1 MGHRA and CDR2 YSYEKL. V lost 0 bases to trimming and J lost 5 bases, with 22 bases between them. The CDR3 loop spans 18 amino acids. The CDR3 loop is CASSQDPEAGDLRTEAFF. The CDR3 nucleotides read TGCGCCAGCAGCCAAGATCCCGAGGCAGGGGATTTGAGGACTGAAGCTTTCTTT.

The chain couples TRBV2 to TRBJ2-7, with TRBD1 as a possible D gene (6 bases). Germline loops: CDR1 SNHLY, CDR2 FYNNEI. This CDR3 spans 13 amino acids. Trimming pared 10 bases from V and 3 bases from J, leaving 16 bases between. The CDR3 loop is CATTRGQSYEQYF. CDR3 DNA: TGTGCCACTACGAGGGGACAAAGCTACGAGCAGTACTTC. The whole variable domain, filled in from reference TRBV2 and TRBJ2-7, reads EPEVTQTPSHQVTQMGQEVILRCVPISNHLYFYWYRQILGQKVEFLVSFYNNEISEKSEIFDDQFSVERPDGSNFTLKIRSTKLEDSAMYFCATTRGQSYEQYFGPGTRLTVT.

The chain uses TRBV7-9 and TRBJ1-1; possible D gene TRBD1, 5 bases. V lost 4 bases to trimming and J lost 5 bases, with 14 bases between them. The CDR3 totals 14 residues. Germline CDR1 reads SEHNR; CDR2 reads FQNEAQ (reference sequence). In nucleotides, the CDR3 is TGTGCCAGCAGCTCATTTATGGGGCGGACTGAAGCTTTCTTT. Translation gives CASSSFMGRTEAFF.

This clone appeared a single time. The J gene is TRBJ2-7, the V gene TRBV27, with 11 positions matching TRBD1. Germline values: CDR1 MNHEY, CDR2 SMNVEV (reference sequence). V trimming: 0 bases; J trimming: 4 bases; junction bases outside the gene matches: 5. This CDR3 comprises 16 residues. The CDR3 DNA sequence: TGTGCCAGCAGTTTATCCCCAGGACAGGGGGCTTACGAGCAGTACTTC. Protein: CASSLSPGQGAYEQYF.